This entry lists 17 T cell receptor beta chains sequenced from one sample in a study of T-cell reconstitution after alpha-beta-depleted transplantation in children. This sample's TCRbeta library carried unique molecular identifier barcodes. TCRdb analysed the PCR reads with MiXCR anew, one entry per CDR3 protein. The data show 210,000 or so distinct CDR3 sequences, roughly 11% seen once. The starting material was PBMCs, obtained before TCRalphabeta/CD19-depleted stem cell transplant. The source is a child under two years old with acute myeloid leukemia, due to receive a stem cell transplant.

In this sample, this clonotype turned up many times. The chain has TRBV18 and TRBJ2-1, with 9 bases matching TRBD2. The J segment lost 5 bases and the V segment lost 2 bases, leaving 7 bases of the junction unmatched. There are 16 residues in the CDR3. Germline CDR1 and CDR2: KGHSH and LQKENI. The CDR3 DNA follows: TGTGCCAGCTCACCATCGGCGGGGGGGACAAACAATGAGCAGTTCTTC. Amino acids: CASSPSAGGTNNEQFF.

In its sample, this clonotype was seen a few times. CDR3 region: CASSPQRSSSYEQYF. The DNA for the CDR3 is TGTGCCAGCTCACCACAACGATCGAGCTCCTACGAGCAGTACTTC. This chain joins TRBV18 and TRBJ2-7; the D is unclear. From germline, CDR1 is KGHSH and CDR2 LQKENI. This CDR3 comprises 15 residues. V lost 1 base and J lost 0, with 10 bases in between.

The V and J genes are TRBV19 and TRBJ2-2; 8 bases match TRBD1. J lost 6 bases, V lost 6 bases, and 6 bases had no gene match. The germline CDR1 and CDR2 sequences are LNHDA and SQIVND (reference sequence). This CDR3 has 14 amino acids. The CDR3 DNA reads as TGTGCCAGTAGGTGGACAGGGTCGGCCGGGGAGCTGTTTTTT. Protein sequence: CASRWTGSAGELFF.

This clonotype was counted a few times. The V call is TRBV29-1, the J call TRBJ2-7; the match to TRBD1 covers 8 bases. V lost 7 bases and J lost 4; bases outside the gene matches: 6. Germline CDR1 and CDR2: SQVTM and ANQGSEA. This CDR3 spans 12 amino acids. The CDR3 here is CSADRGNYEQYF. The CDR3 DNA follows: TGCAGCGCCGACAGGGGAAATTACGAGCAGTACTTC.

This clonotype was recorded at least ten times. A much larger clone lies a single base off, so this may be a read error. The chain carries TRBV7-2 and TRBJ2-3; D is possibly TRBD1 (5 bases). The germline V gene has CDR1 SGHTA and CDR2 FQGNSA. This CDR3 is 12 amino acids long. CDR3 sequence reads: CASRLGADTQYF. The CDR3 coding sequence is TGTGCCAGCAGATTAGGGGCAGATACGCAGTATTTT.

The table lists this clonotype with a few counts. This may arise from a read error, as a much more abundant clone is one base away. This chain joins TRBV11-2 and TRBJ2-1; possible D gene TRBD1, 6 bases. The CDR3 runs to 12 residues. Germline V gives CDR1 SGHAT, CDR2 FQNNGV. The DNA of the CDR3 is TGTGCCAGCAGATCTGGACAGTTGGAGCAGCTCTTC. This translates into CASRSGQLEQLF.

This clonotype has only a few counts. V gene TRBV7-9 combines with J gene TRBJ1-1, with no clear D. V gave up 5 bases and J gave up 1 base, with 14 bases separating them. Germline CDR1 SEHNR, CDR2 FQNEAQ (reference sequence). This CDR3 region has 15 residues. CDR3 bases: TGTGCCAGCAGCCCCCGAGCCAGGCCGAACACTGAAGCTTTCTTT. Protein sequence: CASSPRARPNTEAFF.

There are many counts of this clonotype. This chain links TRBV7-2 with TRBJ1-1; possible D gene TRBD1, 5 bases. Germline V gene sequence: CDR1 SGHTA, CDR2 FQGNSA. Trimming took off 2 bases at V and 3 bases at J, with 10 bases between the two ends. CDR3 length: 14 amino acids. This chain's CDR3 is CASSLNRGDTEAFF. Written as DNA, the CDR3 is TGTGCCAGCAGCTTAAATAGGGGCGACACTGAAGCTTTCTTT.

This clonotype was counted at least ten times. The rearrangement joins TRBV20-1 to TRBJ2-5, with 7 bases fitting TRBD2. The CDR3 is 17 amino acids. V was pared by 0 bases and J by 7 bases, with 17 bases of the junction left unmatched. Germline CDR1 is DFQATT and CDR2 is SNEGSKA (reference sequence). Here the CDR3 DNA reads TGCAGTGCTAGAGATAGGAGTAGCGGGTGGCGTTCAGGGACCCAGTACTTC. Residues: CSARDRSSGWRSGTQYF.

Many counts were recorded for this clonotype. V is TRBV5-1 and J is TRBJ2-5; D is perhaps TRBD2 (5 bases). Trimming removed 4 bases from V and 1 base from J, with 14 bases in between. Germline loops: CDR1 SGHRS, CDR2 YFSETQ. This CDR3 region has 15 residues. CDR3 DNA: TGCGCCAGCAGCCCGGCGAGCGGCCTCCAAGAGACCCAGTACTTC. Translation gives CASSPASGLQETQYF.

This clonotype was recorded once. A much larger clone is a single base away; this may be a read error. As DNA, the CDR3 is TGCAGTGCTACATCCAAAGGGACCAACGTCCTGACTTTC. It translates to CSATSKGTNVLTF. The chain uses TRBV20-1 and TRBJ2-6; D unclear. CDR3 length equals 13 residues. Germline V gene data show CDR1 as DFQATT and CDR2 as SNEGSKA (reference sequence). Trimming stripped 4 bases from V and 8 bases from J, with 12 bases between.

This clonotype was seen repeatedly, ten times or more. J is TRBJ2-1 and V is TRBV5-1; possibly TRBD1 for D (6 bases). Trimming left V 4 bases short and J 7 bases short, with 15 bases between. The CDR3 consists of 14 residues. In germline, CDR1 is SGHRS, CDR2 YFSETQ. The CDR3 DNA follows: TGCGCCAGCAGCCCTACTACCAGGGGAAATGAGCAGTTCTTC. Protein: CASSPTTRGNEQFF.

In its sample, this clonotype was seen many times. This sequence joins TRBV20-1 and TRBJ2-2; D perhaps matches TRBD2 (6 bases). The CDR3 consists of 17 residues. Per germline, CDR1 DFQATT and CDR2 SNEGSKA (reference sequence). V gave up 0 bases and J gave up 4 bases, with 18 bases separating them. The CDR3 nucleotides read TGCAGTGCTAGAGATCCGAGTTGGAGGGGAGGCACCGGGGAGCTGTTTTTT. Translating gives CSARDPSWRGGTGELFF.

Only a few counts were recorded for this clonotype. This chain connects TRBV7-8 to TRBJ2-1; D gene ambiguous. Trimming removed 3 bases from V and 6 bases from J, with 12 bases in between. This CDR3 contains 14 residues. CDR1 and CDR2 (germline): SGHVS, FQNEAQ. CDR3 in DNA: TGTGCCAGCAGCTTCGGTAGCTGGGGCAATGAGCAGTTCTTC. Its protein is CASSFGSWGNEQFF.

The rearrangement uses TRBV27 and TRBJ2-3; 10 bases are a match to TRBD1. After removal of 6 bases from V and 5 bases from J, the junction contained 11 bases not matched to a gene. Germline CDR1 is MNHEY and CDR2 is SMNVEV (reference sequence). The length of the CDR3 is 16 residues. CDR3 DNA sequence: TGTGCCAGCAGCTCCCTTGGGACAGGGGTCGGAGATACGCAGTATTTT. Amino acid sequence: CASSSLGTGVGDTQYF.

This clonotype was counted many times. The genes are TRBV11-2 and TRBJ1-4; TRBD1 might be the D (6 bases). Germline V lookup: CDR1 SGHAT, CDR2 FQNNGV. There are 16 residues in the CDR3. V lost 0 bases and J 0 bases, leaving 8 bases between the germline ends. The CDR3 reads CASSLEWTATNEKLFF. The CDR3 DNA sequence: TGTGCCAGCAGCTTAGAGTGGACAGCAACTAATGAAAAACTGTTTTTT. Combining the CDR3 with reference TRBV11-2 and TRBJ1-4 gives the whole variable domain EAGVAQSPRYKIIEKRQSVAFWCNPISGHATLYWYQQILGQGPKLLIQFQNNGVVDDSQLPKDRFSAERLKGVDSTLKIQPAKLEDSAVYLCASSLEWTATNEKLFFGSGTQLSVL.

This clonotype was counted at least ten times. The V and J genes are TRBV9 and TRBJ2-1, with D possibly TRBD2 on 5 matching bases. The CDR3 contains 15 residues. CDR1 and CDR2 from the germline V gene are SGDLS and YYNGEE. V dropped 3 bases and J dropped 8 bases, with 18 bases sitting between them. The CDR3, as DNA: TGTGCCAGCAGCGCACGGGGAGCTTCACCCGATGAGCAGTTCTTC. This gives the protein CASSARGASPDEQFF. The variable domain in full, with the rest retrieved from reference TRBV9 and TRBJ2-1, is DSGVTQTPKHLITATGQRVTLRCSPRSGDLSVYWYQQSLDQGLQFLIQYYNGEERAKGNILERFSAQQFPDLHSELNLSSLELGDSALYFCASSARGASPDEQFFGPGTRLTVL.